The rows below give T cell receptor beta chains drawn from one sample of a study of OX40 agonist ivuxolimab in advanced cancers. TCRdb keeps only in-frame clones here, not all; method: immunoSEQ multiplex PCR. The sample contains some 50,000 clones, roughly four fifths of which appear only once. The input for sequencing was CD4+ or CD8+ T cells sorted from blood, taken in a trial of the OX40 agonist ivuxolimab. Every receptor here comes from an adult with an advanced solid tumor such as melanoma, head and neck, liver or kidney cancer. Each CDR3 is given with its conserved first and last residue. D genes are given only for firm matches. Rows give clone size only sometimes, using once, few, many, or a class for an expanded clone.

d_gene,len,abundance,j_gene,v_gene,CDR3aa,CDR3nt
-,16,-,TRBJ2-2,TRBV5-1,CASSLDGNANTGELFF,TGCGCCAGCAGCTTGGACGGAAACGCGAACACCGGGGAGCTGTTTTTT
-,14,-,TRBJ1-2,TRBV27,CASSPHHSNYGYTF,TGTGCCAGCAGTCCTCACCACTCTAACTATGGCTACACCTTC
TRBD1,13,-,TRBJ2-7,TRBV28,CVSTDRGPYEQYF,TGTGTCTCAACGGACAGGGGGCCCTACGAGCAGTACTTC
-,15,-,TRBJ2-5,TRBV2,CASSRVMIDGAAQYF,TGTGCCAGCTCGAGGGTCATGATAGATGGAGCGGCCCAGTACTTC
-,12,-,TRBJ1-6,TRBV27,CASSFGDSPLHF,TGTGCCAGCAGTTTCGGGGATTCACCCCTCCACTTT
TRBD1,14,-,TRBJ1-2,TRBV11-2,CASSLGTGGYGYTF,TGTGCCAGCAGCTTAGGGACAGGGGGCTATGGCTACACCTTC
TRBD2,14,-,TRBJ2-7,TRBV2,CASRWQRGPDEQYF,TGTGCCAGCAGATGGCAGCGGGGCCCTGACGAGCAGTACTTC
TRBD1,16,-,TRBJ2-7,TRBV13,CASSATGGLDSYEQYF,TGTGCCAGCAGCGCAACAGGGGGCCTTGACTCCTACGAGCAGTACTTC
-,15,once,TRBJ2-2,TRBV6-5,CASTEREFGTGELFF,TGTGCCAGCACTGAGAGGGAATTCGGCACCGGGGAGCTGTTTTTT
-,15,-,TRBJ2-3,TRBV30,CAWSVGRGDTDTQYF,TGTGCCTGGAGTGTAGGGCGGGGTGACACAGATACGCAGTATTTT
-,12,-,TRBJ1-1,TRBV15,CATSRGVAEAFF,TGTGCCACCAGCAGAGGGGTGGCTGAAGCTTTCTTT
-,15,-,TRBJ1-1,TRBV7-8,CASSPREGVNTEAFF,TGTGCCAGCAGCCCGCGTGAGGGGGTGAACACTGAAGCTTTCTTT
TRBD1,15,-,TRBJ2-3,TRBV6-5,CASSYGRGLGDTQYF,TGTGCCAGCAGTTACGGCAGGGGGCTAGGAGATACGCAGTATTTT
-,14,-,TRBJ1-6,TRBV6-6,CASSDKGGNSPLHF,TGTGCCAGCAGTGACAAGGGTGGGAATTCACCCCTCCACTTT
TRBD1,14,-,TRBJ2-1,TRBV19,CASSTGTGTHEQFF,TGTGCCAGTAGTACCGGGACAGGGACCCATGAGCAGTTCTTC